One and the same sample provided the 5 T cell receptor beta chains below, sequenced in a study of blood T cell repertoires in COVID-19. Here immunoSEQ multiplex PCR was the method, and the copy in TCRdb shows in-frame clones only, minus some. The sample carries 200,000 to 250,000 clones, 75% to 90% recorded once. Sample: peripheral blood. The source is a man younger than 45 who had recovered from COVID-19.

V and J are TRBV20-1 and TRBJ2-7; no reliable D call. CDR1 is DFQATT and CDR2 is SNEGSKA in the germline V gene (reference sequence). V was trimmed by 3 bases and J by 0 bases, leaving 15 bases between them. The CDR3 is made up of 15 amino acids. The CDR3 is CSASVGSSFSYEQYF. CDR3 DNA sequence: TGCAGTGCTAGTGTGGGCAGTTCTTTCTCCTACGAGCAGTACTTC.

The chain links TRBV2 to TRBJ2-5, with 9 bases aligning to TRBD2. The CDR3 is 14 amino acids. From germline, CDR1 is SNHLY and CDR2 FYNNEI. V trimming: 10 bases; J trimming: 3 bases; junction bases outside the gene matches: 9. CDR3 residues: CATGGLAGKETQYF. Here the CDR3 DNA reads TGTGCCACCGGGGGTCTAGCGGGGAAAGAGACCCAGTACTTC.

CDR3 region: CASSLLHWLFTEQYF. CDR3 sequence (DNA): TGTGCCAGCAGCTTATTGCACTGGTTATTTACCGAGCAGTACTTC. The rearrangement uses TRBV7-4 and TRBJ2-7; D is unclear. The CDR3 consists of 15 residues. From germline, CDR1 is SGHVT and CDR2 SQSDAQ. The V and J ends lost 2 bases and 6 bases respectively, with 17 bases between them.

The chain links TRBV18 to TRBJ1-5; 8 bases align to TRBD1. Trimming at V came to 4 bases and at J to 2 bases, leaving 4 bases not matched to a gene. In germline, CDR1 is KGHSH, CDR2 LQKENI. The CDR3 length is 15 residues. Written as DNA, the CDR3 is TGTGCCAGCTCACGTGGGACAGGAGGCAATCAGCCCCAGCATTTT. This encodes CASSRGTGGNQPQHF.

The chain employs TRBV18 and TRBJ2-3, with 8 bases fitting TRBD2. The V gene's germline CDR1 is KGHSH and CDR2 LQKENI. CDR3 length equals 18 residues. V shed 3 bases and J 1 base; nucleotides not matched to a gene: 12. CDR3 protein: CASSPRASERGRTDTQYF. The CDR3 region has the DNA TGTGCCAGCTCACCGAGGGCTTCGGAGCGGGGGCGCACAGATACGCAGTATTTT.